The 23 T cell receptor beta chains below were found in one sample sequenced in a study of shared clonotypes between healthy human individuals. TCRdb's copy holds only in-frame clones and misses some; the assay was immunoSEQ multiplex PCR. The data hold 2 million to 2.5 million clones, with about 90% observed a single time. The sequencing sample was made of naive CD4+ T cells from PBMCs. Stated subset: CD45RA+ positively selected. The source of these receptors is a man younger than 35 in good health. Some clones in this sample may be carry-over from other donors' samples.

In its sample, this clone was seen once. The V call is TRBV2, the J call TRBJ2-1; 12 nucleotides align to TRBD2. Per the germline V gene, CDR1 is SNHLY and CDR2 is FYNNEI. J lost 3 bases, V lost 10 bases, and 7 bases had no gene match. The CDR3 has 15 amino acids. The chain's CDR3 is CATRLAGADYNEQFF. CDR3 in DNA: TGTGCCACCAGACTAGCGGGAGCGGACTACAATGAGCAGTTCTTC.

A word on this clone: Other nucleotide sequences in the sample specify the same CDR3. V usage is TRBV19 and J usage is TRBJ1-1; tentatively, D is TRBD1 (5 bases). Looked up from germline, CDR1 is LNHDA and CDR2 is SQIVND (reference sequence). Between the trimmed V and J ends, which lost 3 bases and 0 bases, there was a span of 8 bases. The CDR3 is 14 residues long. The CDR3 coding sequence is TGTGCCAGTAGTATTTCAGGGATGAACACTGAAGCTTTCTTT. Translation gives CASSISGMNTEAFF.

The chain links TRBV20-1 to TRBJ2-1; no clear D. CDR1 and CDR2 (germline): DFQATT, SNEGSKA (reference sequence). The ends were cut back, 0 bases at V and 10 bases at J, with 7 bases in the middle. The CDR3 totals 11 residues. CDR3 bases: TGCAGTGCTAGAGATGGTCCAGAGCAGTTCTTC. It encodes CSARDGPEQFF.

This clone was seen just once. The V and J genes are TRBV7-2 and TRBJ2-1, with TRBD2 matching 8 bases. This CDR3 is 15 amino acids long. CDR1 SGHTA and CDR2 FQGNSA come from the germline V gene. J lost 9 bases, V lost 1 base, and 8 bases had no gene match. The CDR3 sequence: CASSLVPGGISEQFF. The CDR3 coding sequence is TGTGCCAGCAGCTTAGTTCCGGGAGGGATTAGTGAGCAGTTCTTC.

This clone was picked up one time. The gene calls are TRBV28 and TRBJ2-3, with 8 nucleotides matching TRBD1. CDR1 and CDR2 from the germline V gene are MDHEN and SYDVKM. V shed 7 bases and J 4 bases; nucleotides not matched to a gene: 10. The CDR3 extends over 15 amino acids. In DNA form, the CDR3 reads TGTGCCAGCACCCGCCAGGGGGCTAGGGCAGATACGCAGTATTTT. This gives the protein CASTRQGARADTQYF.

The CDR3 DNA reads TGTGCCAGCTCCCTTAACTCGGGGGGGACTGAAGCTTTCTTT. This sequence encodes CASSLNSGGTEAFF. The V and J genes are TRBV18 and TRBJ1-1; D might be TRBD1 (5 bases). The CDR3 has 14 residues. CDR1 is KGHSH and CDR2 is LQKENI in the germline V gene. V lost 6 bases and J lost 5, with 16 bases in between.

DNA of the CDR3: TGTGCCAGTAGGAGACAGGGGGTAAATCAGCCCCAGCATTTT. The encoded protein is CASRRQGVNQPQHF. The chain employs TRBV19 and TRBJ1-5; TRBD1 agrees at 9 bases. Trimming at V came to 6 bases and at J to 4 bases, leaving 4 bases not matched to a gene. Germline V lookup: CDR1 LNHDA, CDR2 SQIVND (reference sequence). CDR3 length: 14 residues.

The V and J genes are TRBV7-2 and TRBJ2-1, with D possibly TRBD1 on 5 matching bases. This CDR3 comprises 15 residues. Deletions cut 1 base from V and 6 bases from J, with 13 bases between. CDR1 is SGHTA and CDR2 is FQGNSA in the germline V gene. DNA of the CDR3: TGTGCCAGCAGCTTAGATAGACGCCAGGGCAATGAGCAGTTCTTC. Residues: CASSLDRRQGNEQFF.

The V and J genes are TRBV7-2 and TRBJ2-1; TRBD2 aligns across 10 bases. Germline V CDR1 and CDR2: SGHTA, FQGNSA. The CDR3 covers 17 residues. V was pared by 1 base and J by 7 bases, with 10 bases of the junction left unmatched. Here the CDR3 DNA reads TGTGCCAGCAGCTTAGTTGGTAGTAGCGGGAGGATGAATGAGCAGTTCTTC. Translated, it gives CASSLVGSSGRMNEQFF.

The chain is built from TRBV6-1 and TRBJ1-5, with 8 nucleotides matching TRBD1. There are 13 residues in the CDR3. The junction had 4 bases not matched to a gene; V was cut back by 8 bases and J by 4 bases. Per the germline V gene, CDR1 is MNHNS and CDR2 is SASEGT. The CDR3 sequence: CASQGAPNQPQHF. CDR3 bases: TGTGCCAGCCAGGGGGCCCCTAATCAGCCCCAGCATTTT.

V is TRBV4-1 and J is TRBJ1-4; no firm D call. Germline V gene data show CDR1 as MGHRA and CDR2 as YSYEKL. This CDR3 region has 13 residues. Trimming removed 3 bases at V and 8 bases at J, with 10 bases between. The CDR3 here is CASSQGRLEKLFF. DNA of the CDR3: TGCGCCAGCAGCCAGGGGAGGCTGGAAAAACTGTTTTTT.

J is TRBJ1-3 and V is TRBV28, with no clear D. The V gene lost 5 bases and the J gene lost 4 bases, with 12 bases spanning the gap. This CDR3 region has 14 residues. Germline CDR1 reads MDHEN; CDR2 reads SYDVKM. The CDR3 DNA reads TGTGCCAGCAGTCCTTCAGACCTAGGAAACACCATATATTTT. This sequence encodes CASSPSDLGNTIYF.

Written as DNA, the CDR3 is TGTGCCAGCAGCCCTAGCGGGGGACGCTACGAGCAGTACTTC. It yields the protein CASSPSGGRYEQYF. V is TRBV7-3 and J is TRBJ2-7; 10 bases line up with TRBD2. CDR3 length: 14 residues. Germline lookup yields CDR1 SGHTA and CDR2 FQGTGA. V was pared by 5 bases and J by 3 bases, with 4 bases of the junction left unmatched.

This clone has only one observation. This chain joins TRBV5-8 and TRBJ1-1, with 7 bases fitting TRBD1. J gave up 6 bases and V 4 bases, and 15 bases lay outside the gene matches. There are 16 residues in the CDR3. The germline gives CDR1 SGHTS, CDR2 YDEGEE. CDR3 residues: CASSRILQGYRAEAFF. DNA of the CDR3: TGTGCCAGCAGCCGGATTTTACAGGGGTACCGGGCTGAAGCTTTCTTT.

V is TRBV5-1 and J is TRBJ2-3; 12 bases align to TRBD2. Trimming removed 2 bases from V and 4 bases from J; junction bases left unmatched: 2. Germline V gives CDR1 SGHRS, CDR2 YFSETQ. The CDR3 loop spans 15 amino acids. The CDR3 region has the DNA TGCGCCAGCAGCTTCGGACTAGCGGGGTCAGATACGCAGTATTTT. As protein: CASSFGLAGSDTQYF.

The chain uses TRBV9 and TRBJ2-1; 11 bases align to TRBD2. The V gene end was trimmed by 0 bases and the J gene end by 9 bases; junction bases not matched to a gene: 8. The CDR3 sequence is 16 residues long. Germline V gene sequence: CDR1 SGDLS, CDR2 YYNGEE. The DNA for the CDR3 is TGTGCCAGCAGCGTAGCGACTAGCGGGAAGAGGGGTGAGCAGTTCTTC. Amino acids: CASSVATSGKRGEQFF.

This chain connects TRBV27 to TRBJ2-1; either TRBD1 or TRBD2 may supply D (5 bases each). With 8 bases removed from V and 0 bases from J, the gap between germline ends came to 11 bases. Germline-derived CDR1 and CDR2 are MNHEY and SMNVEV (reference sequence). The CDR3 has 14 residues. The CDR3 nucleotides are TGTGCCAGCCGGGACGCCAGCTCCTACAATGAGCAGTTCTTC. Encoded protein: CASRDASSYNEQFF.

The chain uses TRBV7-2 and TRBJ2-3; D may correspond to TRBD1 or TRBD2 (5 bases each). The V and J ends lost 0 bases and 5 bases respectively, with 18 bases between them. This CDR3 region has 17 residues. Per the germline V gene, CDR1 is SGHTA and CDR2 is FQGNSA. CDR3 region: CASSLAPGRAWGDTQYF. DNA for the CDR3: TGTGCCAGCAGCTTAGCCCCGGGACGGGCCTGGGGAGATACGCAGTATTTT.

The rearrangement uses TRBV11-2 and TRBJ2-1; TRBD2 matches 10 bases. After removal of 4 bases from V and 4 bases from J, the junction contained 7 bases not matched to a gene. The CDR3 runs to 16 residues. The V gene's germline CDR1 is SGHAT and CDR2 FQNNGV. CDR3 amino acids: CASSSITSGEYNEQFF. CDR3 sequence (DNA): TGTGCCAGCAGCTCGATAACTAGCGGGGAGTACAATGAGCAGTTCTTC.

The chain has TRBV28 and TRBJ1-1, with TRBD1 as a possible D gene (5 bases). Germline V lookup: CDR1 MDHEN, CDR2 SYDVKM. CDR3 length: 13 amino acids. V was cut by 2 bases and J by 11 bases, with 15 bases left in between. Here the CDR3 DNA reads TGTGCCAGCAGTTTAGATGGACAATATGCGGCTTTCTTT. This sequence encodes CASSLDGQYAAFF. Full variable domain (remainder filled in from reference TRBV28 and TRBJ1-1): DVKVTQSSRYLVKRTGEKVFLECVQDMDHENMFWYRQDPGLGLRLIYFSYDVKMKEKGDIPEGYSVSREKKERFSLILESASTNQTSMYLCASSLDGQYAAFFGQGTRLTVV.

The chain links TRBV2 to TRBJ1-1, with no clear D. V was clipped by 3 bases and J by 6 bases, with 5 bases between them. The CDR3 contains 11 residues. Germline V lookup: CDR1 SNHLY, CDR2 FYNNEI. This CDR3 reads CASSDQSEAFF. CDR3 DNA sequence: TGTGCCAGCAGTGACCAGTCTGAAGCTTTCTTT.

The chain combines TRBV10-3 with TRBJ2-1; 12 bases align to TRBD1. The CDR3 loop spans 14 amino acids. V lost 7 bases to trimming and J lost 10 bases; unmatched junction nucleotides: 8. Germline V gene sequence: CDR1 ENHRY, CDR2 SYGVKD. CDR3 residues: CAINPGQGAGEQFF. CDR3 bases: TGTGCCATCAACCCGGGACAGGGGGCAGGAGAGCAGTTCTTC.

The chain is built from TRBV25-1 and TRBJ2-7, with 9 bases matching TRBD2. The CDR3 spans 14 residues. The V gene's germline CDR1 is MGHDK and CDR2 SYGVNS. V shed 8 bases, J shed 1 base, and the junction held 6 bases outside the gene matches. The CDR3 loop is CASVGTSSSYEQYF. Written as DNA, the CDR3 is TGTGCCAGCGTAGGGACTAGCAGTTCCTACGAGCAGTACTTC.